These 25 T cell receptor beta chains came from one sample sequenced in a study of Tregs in tolerant kidney transplant recipients. Here immunoSEQ multiplex PCR was the method, and the copy in TCRdb shows in-frame clones only, minus some. The table has fewer than 100,000 clones, more than 85% seen once; the top ten hold about 0.3%. The sequences come from Tregs from blood, collected before the transplant. The receptors were sampled from a human donor who received a combined kidney and bone marrow transplant.

This clone was seen a single time. The J gene is TRBJ1-1, the V gene TRBV6-6, with 11 bases fitting TRBD1. CDR1 and CDR2 (germline): MNHNY, SVGAGI (reference sequence). The CDR3 extends over 14 amino acids. V trimming: 5 bases; J trimming: 4 bases; junction bases outside the gene matches: 3. The CDR3 region has the DNA TGTGCCAGCAGTCCAGGGACAGGGGGCACTGAAGCTTTCTTT. The encoded protein is CASSPGTGGTEAFF.

This chain links TRBV28 with TRBJ2-1, with TRBD2 matching over 10 bases. The CDR3 has 15 residues. V lost 3 bases, J lost 9 bases, and 8 bases stayed unmatched. Per the germline V gene, CDR1 is MDHEN and CDR2 is SYDVKM. The CDR3 reads CASSLALAGATEQFF. CDR3 bases: TGTGCCAGCAGTTTGGCGCTAGCGGGAGCGACTGAGCAGTTCTTC. Using reference TRBV28 and TRBJ2-1 for the parts outside the CDR3, the full variable domain is DVKVTQSSRYLVKRTGEKVFLECVQDMDHENMFWYRQDPGLGLRLIYFSYDVKMKEKGDIPEGYSVSREKKERFSLILESASTNQTSMYLCASSLALAGATEQFFGPGTRLTVL.

This clone is a singleton in its sample. This chain uses TRBV21-1 with TRBJ2-7; TRBD1 reflects the table's D call only, with no check against the DNA. TRBV21-1 is listed as a pseudogene. CDR3 size: 17 residues. CDR3 amino acids: CASSKEWRQGNSYEQYF. The CDR3 nucleotides read TGTGCCAGCAGCAAGGAATGGAGACAGGGAAACTCCTACGAGCAGTACTTC.

This clone was picked up a small number of times. The CDR3 DNA reads as TGTGCCAGCAGCTTAGGTGACAGGGATGGCTACACCTTC. This gives the protein CASSLGDRDGYTF. V is TRBV7-6 and J is TRBJ1-2; 7 nucleotides align to TRBD1. CDR1 and CDR2 from the germline V gene are SGHVS and FNYEAQ. There are 13 residues in the CDR3. V gave up 1 base and J gave up 6 bases; unmatched junction bases: 2.

This chain's CDR3 is CASSTWSGTGLGGNQPQHF. The CDR3 nucleotides read TGTGCCAGCAGCACTTGGTCCGGGACAGGGCTTGGTGGCAATCAGCCCCAGCATTTT. The J gene is TRBJ1-5, the V gene TRBV7-9; 9 bases line up with TRBD1. Per germline, CDR1 SEHNR and CDR2 FQNEAQ (reference sequence). The CDR3 covers 19 residues. V was clipped by 5 bases and J by 2 bases; unmatched bases: 16.

The V call is TRBV28, the J call TRBJ2-3; D is possibly TRBD1 (6 bases). The CDR3 contains 14 residues. V was trimmed by 5 bases and J by 4 bases, leaving 13 bases between them. The V gene's germline CDR1 is MDHEN and CDR2 SYDVKM. The CDR3 loop reads CASSTRGGPDTQYF. The CDR3 DNA reads as TGTGCCAGCAGTACCCGAGGGGGTCCAGATACGCAGTATTTT.

The rearrangement links TRBV12-5 to TRBJ2-7, with a tentative D call TRBD1 (6 bases). CDR1 and CDR2 (germline): LGHNT, FRNRAP. The V and J ends lost 6 bases and 0 bases respectively, with 15 bases between them. The length of the CDR3 is 15 residues. In nucleotides, the CDR3 is TGTGCTAGTGGCCGCCTAAGGGGGACCTCCTACGAGCAGTACTTC. Residues: CASGRLRGTSYEQYF.

This chain links TRBV19 with TRBJ2-3; 9 bases agree with TRBD1. This CDR3 comprises 13 residues. V shed 6 bases and J 3 bases; nucleotides not matched to a gene: 1. The germline V gene encodes CDR1 LNHDA and CDR2 SQIVND (reference sequence). CDR3 in DNA: TGTGCCAGTAGGGACAGGGGAACAGATACGCAGTATTTT. This translates into CASRDRGTDTQYF.

The CDR3 DNA is TGTGCCAGCAGCTTAGAAGACAGGGTTTTCGAGACCCAGTACTTC. It is translated as CASSLEDRVFETQYF. The V and J genes are TRBV7-9 and TRBJ2-5, with 7 bases identical to TRBD1. Looked up from germline, CDR1 is SEHNR and CDR2 is FQNEAQ (reference sequence). J was trimmed by 5 bases and V by 1 base; bases with no gene match: 7. The CDR3 totals 15 residues.

This clone has only one observation. The chain combines TRBV7-2 with TRBJ2-5; TRBD1 aligns across 10 bases. The trim removed 8 bases at V and 7 bases at J, leaving 22 bases unmatched. Germline V gives CDR1 SGHTA, CDR2 FQGNSA. The CDR3 loop spans 18 amino acids. The CDR3 DNA reads TGTGCCAGCGCGGGGGGACAGGGGCCGCCTGGGCTCAAGAGGACCCAGTACTTC. Its translation is CASAGGQGPPGLKRTQYF.

This rearrangement joins TRBV28 to TRBJ2-3, with 7 nucleotides matching TRBD2. Trimming at V came to 10 bases and at J to 0 bases, leaving 19 bases not matched to a gene. Germline-derived CDR1 and CDR2 are MDHEN and SYDVKM. CDR3 size: 18 residues. Here the CDR3 DNA reads TGTGCCACCCACCTCGGGGCGGGAGACCCGACTAGCACAGATACGCAGTATTTT. Translating it yields CATHLGAGDPTSTDTQYF.

The chain employs TRBV6-5 and TRBJ2-7, with 10 bases that match TRBD1. After removal of 5 bases from V and 4 bases from J, the junction contained 2 bases not matched to a gene. Germline V gene sequence: CDR1 MNHEY, CDR2 SVGAGI. This CDR3 has 13 residues. The CDR3 bases are TGTGCCAGCAGTGACAGGGGGCGGTACGAGCAGTACTTC. Translated: CASSDRGRYEQYF.

The J gene is TRBJ2-1, the V gene TRBV11-3; 12 bases align to TRBD2. The CDR3 extends over 16 amino acids. Trimming at V came to 5 bases and at J to 7 bases, leaving 9 bases not matched to a gene. Per germline, CDR1 SGHNT and CDR2 YENEEA. The CDR3 bases are TGTGCCAGCAGCCTCGGTCTAGCGGGAGGGGTAAATGAGCAGTTCTTC. Amino acids: CASSLGLAGGVNEQFF.

The chain combines TRBV6-1 with TRBJ2-5, with D perhaps assigned TRBD1 or TRBD2 (5 bases each). This CDR3 has 14 residues. Trimming removed 2 bases from V and 4 bases from J, with 11 bases in between. CDR1 is MNHNS and CDR2 is SASEGT in the germline V gene. The CDR3 region is CASSELWDRETQYF. The CDR3 DNA is TGTGCCAGCAGTGAACTATGGGACCGAGAGACCCAGTACTTC.

The chain couples TRBV6-5 to TRBJ1-2, with D unresolved. CDR1 is MNHEY and CDR2 is SVGAGI in the germline V gene. The V gene lost 6 bases and the J gene lost 2 bases, with 10 bases spanning the gap. The CDR3 length is 13 residues. The CDR3 spells CASRTQRNYGYTF. The CDR3 DNA follows: TGTGCCAGCAGAACCCAGAGAAACTATGGCTACACCTTC.

This chain uses TRBV9 with TRBJ2-7; TRBD1 matches at 9 bases. Trimming cost V 3 bases and J 4 bases; bases outside gene matches: 8. The CDR3 contains 15 residues. Germline V CDR1 and CDR2: SGDLS, YYNGEE. The CDR3 loop reads CASSATGTGNYEQYF. As DNA, the CDR3 is TGTGCCAGCAGCGCCACCGGGACAGGGAATTACGAGCAGTACTTC.

V is TRBV15 and J is TRBJ1-4; D is ambiguous. V was pared by 1 base and J by 7 bases, with 4 bases between. The germline V gene encodes CDR1 LNHNV and CDR2 YYDKDF (reference sequence). The CDR3 extends over 12 amino acids. In DNA, the CDR3 is TGTGCCACCAGCAGAGTGGGTGAAAAACTGTTTTTT. It is translated as CATSRVGEKLFF. Full variable domain (remainder filled in from reference TRBV15 and TRBJ1-4): DAMVIQNPRYQVTQFGKPVTLSCSQTLNHNVMYWYQQKSSQAPKLLFHYYDKDFNNEADTPDNFQSRRPNTSFCFLDIRSPGLGDTAMYLCATSRVGEKLFFGSGTQLSVL.

The chain carries TRBV5-4 and TRBJ2-7, with TRBD1 identical over 7 bases. The CDR3 contains 16 residues. Germline CDR1 reads SGHNT; CDR2 reads YYREEE (reference sequence). V dropped 1 base and J dropped 0; count of bases not matched to a gene: 7. The CDR3 bases are TGTGCCAGCAGCTTGCTGACAGGGAAGCCCTCCTACGAGCAGTACTTC. Protein product: CASSLLTGKPSYEQYF.

The chain has TRBV6-6 and TRBJ2-7; TRBD1 is a possible D gene (6 bases). This CDR3 is 13 amino acids long. Trimming took off 2 bases at V and 2 bases at J, with 7 bases between the two ends. The germline gives CDR1 MNHNY, CDR2 SVGAGI (reference sequence). The CDR3 sequence is CASSYGTTYEQYF. DNA of the CDR3: TGTGCCAGCAGTTACGGGACAACCTACGAGCAGTACTTC.

V is TRBV18 and J is TRBJ2-5; D perhaps matches TRBD2 (5 bases). Germline CDR1 KGHSH, CDR2 LQKENI. This CDR3 comprises 14 residues. Trimming stripped 3 bases from V and 2 bases from J, with 10 bases between. DNA of the CDR3: TGTGCCAGCTCACCCTCCGGGGATCAAGAGACCCAGTACTTC. Amino acids: CASSPSGDQETQYF.

The gene calls are TRBV4-1 and TRBJ1-1, with D possibly being TRBD1 (5 bases). Trimming pared 0 bases from V and 3 bases from J, leaving 11 bases between. This CDR3 comprises 15 residues. Germline V CDR1 and CDR2: MGHRA, YSYEKL. CDR3 sequence (DNA): TGCGCCAGCAGCCAAGACGAGGGGTTTGACACTGAAGCTTTCTTT. It translates to CASSQDEGFDTEAFF.

This clone came up a few times. The chain joins TRBV4-2 to TRBJ2-2; TRBD2 matches 10 bases. The junction had 11 bases not matched to a gene; V was cut back by 0 bases and J by 7 bases. This CDR3 comprises 18 residues. Germline loops: CDR1 LGHNA, CDR2 YNFKEQ. CDR3 in amino acids: CASSQEIPAGGRRGELFF. The DNA of the CDR3 is TGTGCCAGCAGCCAAGAGATACCAGCGGGAGGGCGGCGCGGGGAGCTGTTTTTT.

This clone was seen just once. The chain couples TRBV2 to TRBJ2-1; D is perhaps TRBD1 or TRBD2 (5 bases each). The CDR3 spans 13 residues. V gave up 7 bases and J gave up 0 bases, with 7 bases separating them. Germline V gene data show CDR1 as SNHLY and CDR2 as FYNNEI. Written as DNA, the CDR3 is TGTGCCAGCATGGGGGACTCCTACAATGAGCAGTTCTTC. Translating gives CASMGDSYNEQFF.

The chain uses TRBV28 and TRBJ2-3, with 7 bases lining up with TRBD1. V shed 3 bases and J 2 bases; nucleotides not matched to a gene: 2. CDR1 is MDHEN, CDR2 SYDVKM, per germline. The CDR3 spans 14 residues. CDR3 residues: CASSLGQLTDTQYF. CDR3 nucleotide sequence: TGTGCCAGCAGTTTGGGACAGCTCACAGATACGCAGTATTTT.

The genes are TRBV10-3 and TRBJ2-1; D possibly corresponds to TRBD2 (5 bases). The V gene's germline CDR1 is ENHRY and CDR2 SYGVKD. This CDR3 contains 13 residues. Trimming left V 6 bases short and J 10 bases short, with 16 bases between. The CDR3 DNA reads TGTGCCATCAGCTCCGGGGAAGCGGCAGAGCAGTTCTTC. Amino acids: CAISSGEAAEQFF.